The 15 T cell receptor beta chains below were found in one sample sequenced in a study of blood T cells in healthy people across ages. Primed by a sample-barcoded 5' primer and a J-beta primer mix, a second PCR proceeded for about 6 to 12 cycles. Each CDR3 protein gets one entry after TCRdb re-called the 5' RACE reads with MiXCR. The data hold 800,000 to 950,000 distinct CDR3 sequences, with 25% to 35% observed a single time. The same sample was also studied in work on T cells of mothers and their children.

What was sequenced was blood. The receptors originated from a woman in her thirties or forties in good health.

In this sample, this clonotype turned up many times. The chain combines TRBV5-1 with TRBJ2-1, with 8 bases identical to TRBD2. The trim removed 0 bases at V and 4 bases at J, leaving 6 bases unmatched. Germline V gene data show CDR1 as SGHRS and CDR2 as YFSETQ. The CDR3 is made up of 16 amino acids. CDR3 loop: CASSLARGAVYNEQFF. For the CDR3, the DNA is TGCGCCAGCAGCTTGGCGCGGGGGGCCGTTTACAATGAGCAGTTCTTC.

This chain links TRBV7-8 with TRBJ1-6, with 8 bases aligning to TRBD1. The CDR3 is 13 amino acids. Trimming took 4 bases from V and 14 from J; bases not matched to a gene: 7. Germline assignment: CDR1 SGHVS and CDR2 FQNEAQ. CDR3 bases: TGTGCCAGCAGCTACGGACAGGGAGCGGCCCTCCACTTT. Its protein is CASSYGQGAALHF.

V is TRBV24-1 and J is TRBJ1-2; 12 bases line up with TRBD1. The germline V gene has CDR1 KGHDR and CDR2 SFDVKD. The CDR3 runs to 15 residues. J was trimmed by 8 bases and V by 4 bases; bases with no gene match: 7. The CDR3 spells CATSEPGQGAVGYTF. The CDR3 bases are TGTGCCACCAGTGAACCGGGACAGGGGGCGGTAGGCTACACCTTC.

This clonotype appeared a few times. CDR3 amino acids: CASSRSQAYEQYF. The CDR3 DNA is TGTGCCAGCAGCCGTTCTCAAGCCTACGAGCAGTACTTC. This chain connects TRBV7-2 to TRBJ2-7; D gene ambiguous. CDR1 and CDR2 from the germline V gene are SGHTA and FQGNSA. CDR3 length equals 13 residues. Trimming took off 5 bases at V and 2 bases at J, with 10 bases between the two ends.

This clonotype was found a few times. The chain has TRBV20-1 and TRBJ2-4; D might be TRBD2 (6 bases). The germline V gene has CDR1 DFQATT and CDR2 SNEGSKA (reference sequence). The CDR3 runs to 14 residues. Trimming shortened V by 8 bases and J by 5 bases, and 19 bases separated the two germline ends. The CDR3 sequence: CSKKGTVNENIQYF. CDR3 nucleotide sequence: TGCAGTAAGAAGGGGACTGTGAACGAAAACATTCAGTACTTC.

This clonotype has only a few counts. The chain joins TRBV7-6 to TRBJ1-1; D possibly corresponds to TRBD1 (5 bases). V lost 5 bases and J 2 bases, leaving 18 bases between the germline ends. From germline, CDR1 is SGHVS and CDR2 FNYEAQ. The CDR3 is 16 amino acids. CDR3 loop: CASSPGTAFYNTEAFF. The CDR3 nucleotides read TGTGCCAGCAGCCCGGGGACGGCTTTTTATAACACTGAAGCTTTCTTT.

The chain uses TRBV19 and TRBJ2-1; D call uncertain. The CDR3 is 12 amino acids. Germline V CDR1 and CDR2: LNHDA, SQIVND (reference sequence). The V gene lost 6 bases and the J gene lost 1 base, with 4 bases spanning the gap. The CDR3 DNA reads as TGTGCCAGTAGCGGTTCCTACAATGAGCAGTTCTTC. This translates into CASSGSYNEQFF.

In regard to this clonotype: A junction boundary mismatches the germline segment, possibly from a read error. The CDR3: CANSYLASPSYNEQFF. The CDR3, as DNA: TGTGCCAACAGTTACTTAGCCAGTCCCTCCTACAATGAGCAGTTCTTC. The V and J genes are TRBV6-6 and TRBJ2-1; D uncertain. Per germline, CDR1 MNHNY and CDR2 SVGAGI (reference sequence). The CDR3 extends over 16 amino acids.

The table lists this clonotype with a few counts. V is TRBV20-1 and J is TRBJ2-1; a weak D match, TRBD1 (5 bases). The ends were cut back, 3 bases at V and 5 bases at J, with 11 bases in the middle. Germline CDR1 is DFQATT and CDR2 is SNEGSKA (reference sequence). The CDR3 sequence is 13 residues long. Written as DNA, the CDR3 is TGCAGTGCTAGTTTACCAGGGAACAATGAGCAGTTCTTC. Residues: CSASLPGNNEQFF.

This clonotype was seen repeatedly, ten times or more. The chain carries TRBV29-1 and TRBJ2-5, with 12 bases fitting TRBD2. CDR3 length: 15 residues. The V segment lost 2 bases and the J segment 3 bases; nucleotides outside the gene matches: 4. CDR1 SQVTM and CDR2 ANQGSEA come from the germline V gene. The CDR3 sequence is CSVESPSGGEETQYF. The DNA for the CDR3 is TGCAGCGTTGAATCCCCTAGCGGGGGGGAAGAGACCCAGTACTTC.

This chain links TRBV28 with TRBJ1-1; D is unclear. The CDR3 length is 12 residues. Germline CDR1 reads MDHEN; CDR2 reads SYDVKM. Trimming pared 10 bases from V and 8 bases from J, leaving 17 bases between. The CDR3 bases are TGTGCCACCCTTGAGGGCCCGGCGGAAGCTTTCTTT. This encodes CATLEGPAEAFF.

In the case of this clonotype: A junction end diverges from the germline sequence, so it may reflect a read error. The chain uses TRBV28 and TRBJ1-4; tentative D call: TRBD1 (5 bases). This CDR3 spans 13 amino acids. Per the germline V gene, CDR1 is MDHEN and CDR2 is SYDVKM. The CDR3: CTSGGLGDEKLFF. In DNA, the CDR3 is TGTACCAGCGGGGGTTTAGGGGATGAAAAACTGTTTTTT.

The chain is built from TRBV28 and TRBJ1-5; the D gene is possibly TRBD1 (6 bases). Trimming took 6 bases from V and 15 from J, leaving 24 bases between them. CDR1 is MDHEN, CDR2 SYDVKM, per germline. The CDR3 covers 14 residues. CDR3 DNA sequence: TGTGCCAGCAGATTACAGGGAAACCCACTCTACTGGCATTTT. It encodes CASRLQGNPLYWHF.

With regard to this clonotype: At one boundary the junction diverges from the germline segment, which might be a read error. This sequence joins TRBV28 and TRBJ1-2; 7 bases are shared with TRBD1. This CDR3 region has 12 residues. In germline, CDR1 is MDHEN, CDR2 SYDVKM. The CDR3 spells CAGSLFTGDYTF. The CDR3 DNA reads TGTGCCGGCAGTTTATTCACAGGGGACTACACCTTC.

This clonotype showed up just a few times. The rearrangement uses TRBV7-9 and TRBJ2-7, with D tentatively TRBD2 (6 bases). The germline gives CDR1 SEHNR, CDR2 FQNEAQ (reference sequence). The CDR3 contains 18 residues. Trimming shortened V by 0 bases and J by 2 bases, and 20 bases separated the two germline ends. This chain's CDR3 is CASSLAPGVKGKTYEQYF. The CDR3 bases are TGTGCCAGCAGCTTAGCTCCGGGGGTTAAGGGAAAAACCTACGAGCAGTACTTC.